Listed here is a single T cell receptor beta chain. Its antigen is currently unknown. This sample is drawn from a study of OX40 agonist ivuxolimab in advanced cancers. Across the whole study: Every 2 weeks, patients got intravenous ivuxolimab at one of six dose levels (0.01-10 mg/kg). Study-wide results and limits: Expanded peripheral T cells had an undetermined antigen specificity. Among the lowest peripheral clonal expansion occurred in 0.1-3.0 mg/kg partial responders.

Germline V gene lookup returns CDR1 MNHEY and CDR2 SVGAGI. The V segment lost 2 bases and the J segment 4 bases; nucleotides outside the gene matches: 3. This CDR3 has 15 residues. Data came from immunoSEQ multiplex PCR; TCRdb stores just in-frame clones and leaves some out. The sample has around 69,000 clones; roughly 87% are singletons. The rearrangement uses TRBV6-5 and TRBJ1-4; the match to TRBD1 covers 8 bases. This clonotype was obtained from an adult with an advanced solid tumor such as melanoma, head and neck, liver or kidney cancer. Here the sequenced sample was CD4+ or CD8+ T cells sorted from blood, taken in a trial of the OX40 agonist ivuxolimab. The CDR3 nucleotides read TGTGCCAGCAGTTACCGAACAGGGGGTAATGAAAAACTGTTTTTT. Amino acids: CASSYRTGGNEKLFF.